This T cell receptor beta chain derives from a study of T-cell memory formation after mild COVID-19. This clonotype was seen a handful of times. V was pared by 6 bases and J by 0 bases, with 13 bases between. This CDR3 region has 15 residues. Germline V gene sequence: CDR1 ENHRY, CDR2 SYGVKD. TCRdb reanalysed the 5' RACE reads using MiXCR and keeps one entry per CDR3 protein. This table has about 470,000 distinct CDR3 sequences, nearly 25% appearing once. The chain joins TRBV10-3 to TRBJ2-3; tentatively, D is TRBD2 (6 bases). Material for sequencing was PBMCs or a T cell subset sorted from them (not recorded which). The clonotype was recovered from an adult woman who had mild COVID-19 (a few samples of this study predate the infection). Cell type and time point are not known. The CDR3 spells CAIRGGKTSTDTQYF. CDR3 sequence (DNA): TGTGCCATCAGGGGGGGAAAGACTAGCACAGATACGCAGTATTTT.